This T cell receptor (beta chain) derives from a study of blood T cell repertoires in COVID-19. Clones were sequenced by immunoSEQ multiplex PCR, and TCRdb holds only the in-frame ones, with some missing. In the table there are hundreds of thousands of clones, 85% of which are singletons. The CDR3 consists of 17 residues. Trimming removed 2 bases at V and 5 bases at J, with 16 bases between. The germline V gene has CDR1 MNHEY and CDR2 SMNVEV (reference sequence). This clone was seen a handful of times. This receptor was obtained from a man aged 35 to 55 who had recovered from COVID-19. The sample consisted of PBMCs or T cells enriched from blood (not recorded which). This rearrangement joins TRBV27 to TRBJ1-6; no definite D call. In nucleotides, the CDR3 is TGTGCCAGCAGTTTACGCGACCCGGCGGGGAATAATTCACCCCTCCACTTT. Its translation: CASSLRDPAGNNSPLHF.